The 6 T cell receptor beta chains given below trace back to one sample, sequenced in a study of blood T cell repertoires in COVID-19 (dated by TCRdb to about 2020). The library was prepared using the immunoSEQ multiplex PCR assay. TCRdb's version of the immuneACCESS table is confined to in-frame rearrangements and falls short of the full clone set. An unresolved V gene accounts for under half of the shortfall where checked; the remainder is of unknown origin. The sample profile shows around 200,000 clones; more than 70% of them were found once. 4.5% to 7% of the sample is held by the ten biggest clonotypes. The sample consisted of PBMCs or T cells enriched from blood (not recorded which). The receptors derive from a man aged 35 to 55 with acute COVID-19.

The chain joins TRBV7-9 to TRBJ1-2; D perhaps matches TRBD1 (6 bases). The CDR3 has 15 amino acids. V shed 5 bases and J shed 0 bases, with 13 bases lying between them. CDR1 and CDR2 (germline): SEHNR, FQNEAQ (reference sequence). CDR3 nucleotide sequence: TGTGCCAGCAGCCACGCGACAGGTTCTAACTATGGCTACACCTTC. Amino acid sequence: CASSHATGSNYGYTF.

The rearrangement links TRBV12-3 or TRBV12-4 to TRBJ1-1; unclear D gene. This CDR3 contains 12 residues. V shed 7 bases and J shed 5 bases, with 11 bases lying between them. CDR3 coding DNA: TGTGCCAGCACCCAGCGGGGTACTGAAGCTTTCTTT. Translation gives CASTQRGTEAFF.

V usage is TRBV7-3 and J usage is TRBJ1-1; D is unresolved. This CDR3 spans 15 amino acids. V lost 0 bases, J lost 3 bases, and 11 bases lay in between. Germline values: CDR1 SGHTA, CDR2 FQGTGA. The CDR3 bases are TGTGCCAGCAGCTTAACGGTTGGAGGGCACACTGAAGCTTTCTTT. Translation: CASSLTVGGHTEAFF.

This clone showed up just once. V gene TRBV5-8 combines with J gene TRBJ2-5; no definite D call. CDR3 size: 13 residues. Trimming left V 4 bases short and J 0 bases short, with 7 bases between. Germline V gene sequence: CDR1 SGHTS, CDR2 YDEGEE. CDR3 DNA: TGTGCCAGCAGCAGGAGAAACCAAGAGACCCAGTACTTC. Its translation is CASSRRNQETQYF.

The rearrangement links TRBV15 to TRBJ1-5; no reliable D call. CDR1 and CDR2 from the germline V gene are LNHNV and YYDKDF (reference sequence). V gave up 2 bases and J gave up 3 bases, with 11 bases separating them. There are 15 residues in the CDR3. The CDR3 DNA is TGTGCCACCAGCAGACCGACTACTCTCAATCAGCCCCAGCATTTT. Translating it yields CATSRPTTLNQPQHF.

This chain connects TRBV5-5 to TRBJ2-7; D uncertain. CDR1 is SGHKS, CDR2 YYEKEE, per germline (reference sequence). The CDR3 is 15 residues long. Trimming took off 3 bases at V and 0 bases at J, with 13 bases between the two ends. Here the CDR3 DNA reads TGTGCCAGCAGCTCGACACCGACAAACTCCTACGAGCAGTACTTC. Encoded protein: CASSSTPTNSYEQYF.